This T cell receptor beta chain stems from a study of neoadjuvant nivolumab and ipilimumab in lung cancer. Findings and caveats of the study: Compared with tumor-adjacent uninvolved lung, resected tumors showed greater richness and clonality. TCR clonality did not significantly correlate with pathologic tumor regression. From pretherapy to surgery, tumor richness and clonality rose with dual therapy. A small number of samples were TCR sequenced.

V lost 7 bases to trimming and J lost 4 bases; unmatched junction nucleotides: 7. The CDR3 extends over 13 amino acids. Per the germline V gene, CDR1 is LNHDA and CDR2 is SQIVND (reference sequence). For this clone: What it recognizes is unknown.

Method: immunoSEQ multiplex PCR; TCRdb's copy keeps in-frame clones and lacks some. The repertoire holds 25,000 to 30,000 clones, with around four fifths as singletons. This rearrangement joins TRBV19 to TRBJ2-7; TRBD2 matches 7 bases. This receptor was taken from an adult with non-small cell lung cancer. Sequencing used tumor tissue, obtained after neoadjuvant nivolumab, alone or with ipilimumab, at or shortly before surgery. The CDR3 sequence is CASNRGSGYEQYF. As DNA, the CDR3 is TGTGCCAGTAACCGGGGTAGCGGGTACGAGCAGTACTTC.